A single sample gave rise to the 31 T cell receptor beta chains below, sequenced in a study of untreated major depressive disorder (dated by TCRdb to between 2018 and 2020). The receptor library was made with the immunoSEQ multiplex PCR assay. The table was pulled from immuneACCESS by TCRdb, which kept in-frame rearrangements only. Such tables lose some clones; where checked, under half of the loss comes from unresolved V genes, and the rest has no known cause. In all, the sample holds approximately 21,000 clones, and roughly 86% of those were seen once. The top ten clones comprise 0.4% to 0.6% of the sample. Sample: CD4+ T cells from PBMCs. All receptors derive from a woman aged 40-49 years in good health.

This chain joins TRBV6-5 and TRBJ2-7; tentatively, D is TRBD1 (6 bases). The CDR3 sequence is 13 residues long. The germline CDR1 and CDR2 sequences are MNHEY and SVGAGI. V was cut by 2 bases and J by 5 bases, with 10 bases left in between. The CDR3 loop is CASSYPGTNEQYF. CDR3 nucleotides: TGTGCCAGCAGTTACCCCGGGACAAACGAGCAGTACTTC.

The CDR3 coding sequence is TGTGCCAGCAGTTCCGGGACAGTGTTAAATTCACCCCTCCACTTT. Its protein product is CASSSGTVLNSPLHF. This rearrangement joins TRBV6-5 to TRBJ1-6, with TRBD1 matching over 7 bases. The CDR3 contains 15 residues. Germline-derived CDR1 and CDR2 are MNHEY and SVGAGI. V dropped 4 bases and J dropped 7; count of bases not matched to a gene: 7.

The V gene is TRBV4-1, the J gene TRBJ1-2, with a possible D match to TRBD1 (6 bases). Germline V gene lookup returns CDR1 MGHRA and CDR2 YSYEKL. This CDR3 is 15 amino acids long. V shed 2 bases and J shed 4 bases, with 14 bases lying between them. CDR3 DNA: TGCGCCAGCAGCCAAACTTCAGGGGTTGTCTATGGCTACACCTTC. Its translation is CASSQTSGVVYGYTF.

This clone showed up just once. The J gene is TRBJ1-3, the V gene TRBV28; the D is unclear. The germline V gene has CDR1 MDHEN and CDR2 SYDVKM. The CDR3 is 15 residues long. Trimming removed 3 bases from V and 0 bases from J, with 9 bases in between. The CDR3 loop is CASSFTTDSGNTIYF. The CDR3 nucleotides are TGTGCCAGCAGTTTCACCACTGACTCTGGAAACACCATATATTTT.

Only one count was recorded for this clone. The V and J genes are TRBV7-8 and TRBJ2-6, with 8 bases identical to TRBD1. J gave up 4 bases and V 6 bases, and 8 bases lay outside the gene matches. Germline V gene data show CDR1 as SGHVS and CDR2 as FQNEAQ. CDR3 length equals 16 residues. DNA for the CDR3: TGTGCCAGCAGGCAGGGGGCCCGGGTGGGGGCCAACGTCCTGACTTTC. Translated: CASRQGARVGANVLTF. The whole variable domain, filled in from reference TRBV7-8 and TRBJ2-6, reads GAGVSQSPRYKVAKRGQDVALRCDPISGHVSLFWYQQALGQGPEFLTYFQNEAQLDKSGLPSDRFFAERPEGSVSTLKIQRTQQEDSAVYLCASRQGARVGANVLTFGAGSRLTVL.

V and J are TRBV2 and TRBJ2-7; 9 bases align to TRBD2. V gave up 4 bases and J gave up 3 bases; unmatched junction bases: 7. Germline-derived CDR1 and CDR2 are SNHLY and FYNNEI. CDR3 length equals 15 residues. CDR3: CASSVWRGGVYEQYV. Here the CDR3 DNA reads TGTGCCAGCAGTGTATGGCGGGGGGGCGTCTACGAGCAGTACGTC.

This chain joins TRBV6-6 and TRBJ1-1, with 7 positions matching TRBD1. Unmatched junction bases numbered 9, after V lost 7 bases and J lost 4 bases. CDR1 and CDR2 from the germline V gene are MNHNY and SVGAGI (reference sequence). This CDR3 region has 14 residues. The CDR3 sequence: CASIDRQGFTEAFF. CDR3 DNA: TGTGCCAGCATCGACCGACAGGGATTCACTGAAGCTTTCTTT.

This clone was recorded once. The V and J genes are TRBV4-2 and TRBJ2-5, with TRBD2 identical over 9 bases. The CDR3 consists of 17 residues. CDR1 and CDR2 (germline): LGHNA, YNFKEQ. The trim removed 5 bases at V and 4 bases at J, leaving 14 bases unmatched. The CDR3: CASSSGGLAGVGETQYF. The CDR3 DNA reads TGTGCCAGCAGCTCTGGGGGATTAGCGGGGGTTGGAGAGACCCAGTACTTC.

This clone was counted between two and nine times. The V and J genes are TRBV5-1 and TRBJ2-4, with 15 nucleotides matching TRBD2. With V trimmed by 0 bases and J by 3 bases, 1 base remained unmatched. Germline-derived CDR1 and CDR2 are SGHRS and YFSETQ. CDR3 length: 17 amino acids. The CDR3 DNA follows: TGCGCCAGCAGCTTGGCGGGACTAGCGGGGGGCAAAAACATTCAGTACTTC. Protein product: CASSLAGLAGGKNIQYF.

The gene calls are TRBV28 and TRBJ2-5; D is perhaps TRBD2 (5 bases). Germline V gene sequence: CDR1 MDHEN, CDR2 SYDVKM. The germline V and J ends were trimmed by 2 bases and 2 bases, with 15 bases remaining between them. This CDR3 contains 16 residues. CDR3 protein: CASSLMFGERQETQYF. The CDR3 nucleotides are TGTGCCAGCAGTTTAATGTTCGGGGAGCGGCAAGAGACCCAGTACTTC.

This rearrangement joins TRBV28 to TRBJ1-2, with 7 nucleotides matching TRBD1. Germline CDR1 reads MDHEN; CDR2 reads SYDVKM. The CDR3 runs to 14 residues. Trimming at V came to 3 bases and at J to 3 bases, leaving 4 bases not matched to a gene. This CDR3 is CASSFSGTDYGYTF. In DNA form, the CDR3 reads TGTGCCAGCAGTTTTTCCGGGACAGACTATGGCTACACCTTC.

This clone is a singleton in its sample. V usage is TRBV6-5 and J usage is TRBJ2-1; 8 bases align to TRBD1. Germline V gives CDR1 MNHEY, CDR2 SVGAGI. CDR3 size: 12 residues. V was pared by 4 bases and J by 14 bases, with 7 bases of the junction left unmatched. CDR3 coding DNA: TGTGCCAGCAGTTCGCCCGACAGGGGTGAGTTCTTC. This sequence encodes CASSSPDRGEFF.

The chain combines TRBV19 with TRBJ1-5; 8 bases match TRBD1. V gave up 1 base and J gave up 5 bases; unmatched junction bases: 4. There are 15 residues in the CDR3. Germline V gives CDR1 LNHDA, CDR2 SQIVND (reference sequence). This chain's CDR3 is CASSIAQGAYQPQHF. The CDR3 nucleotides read TGTGCCAGTAGTATAGCCCAGGGGGCCTATCAGCCCCAGCATTTT.

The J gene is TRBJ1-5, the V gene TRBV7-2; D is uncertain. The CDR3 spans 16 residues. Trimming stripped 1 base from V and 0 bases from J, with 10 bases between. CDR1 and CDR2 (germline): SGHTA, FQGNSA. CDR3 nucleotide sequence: TGTGCCAGCAGCTTAGGGGTACCATATAGCAATCAGCCCCAGCATTTT. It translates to CASSLGVPYSNQPQHF.

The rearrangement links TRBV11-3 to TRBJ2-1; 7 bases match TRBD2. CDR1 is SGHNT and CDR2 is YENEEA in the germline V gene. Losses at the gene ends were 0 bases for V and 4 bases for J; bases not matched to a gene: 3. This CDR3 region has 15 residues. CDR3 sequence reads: CASSLDSSGYNEQFF. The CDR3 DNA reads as TGTGCCAGCAGCTTAGATTCTAGCGGATACAATGAGCAGTTCTTC.

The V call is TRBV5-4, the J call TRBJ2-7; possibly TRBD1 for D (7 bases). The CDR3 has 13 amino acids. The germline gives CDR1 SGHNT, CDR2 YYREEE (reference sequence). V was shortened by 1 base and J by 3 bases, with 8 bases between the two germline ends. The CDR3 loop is CASSLQGGYEQYF. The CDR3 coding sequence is TGTGCCAGCAGCTTGCAGGGGGGCTACGAGCAGTACTTC.

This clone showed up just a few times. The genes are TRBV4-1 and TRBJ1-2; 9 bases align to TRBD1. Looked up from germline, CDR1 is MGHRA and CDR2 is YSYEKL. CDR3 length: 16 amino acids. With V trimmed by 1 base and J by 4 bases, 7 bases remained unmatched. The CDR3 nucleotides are TGCGCCAGCAGCCAAGCTATACAGGGGGCAATCTATGGCTACACCTTC. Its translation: CASSQAIQGAIYGYTF.

CDR3 protein: CASRQEPGTGTSGYTF. CDR3 DNA sequence: TGTGCCAGCAGGCAAGAACCCGGGACAGGGACGTCTGGCTACACCTTC. V gene TRBV2 combines with J gene TRBJ1-2; TRBD1 matches 9 bases. Germline CDR1 is SNHLY and CDR2 is FYNNEI. Trimming cost V 6 bases and J 7 bases; bases outside gene matches: 15. There are 16 residues in the CDR3. The variable domain in full, completed from reference TRBV2 and TRBJ1-2, reads EPEVTQTPSHQVTQMGQEVILRCVPISNHLYFYWYRQILGQKVEFLVSFYNNEISEKSEIFDDQFSVERPDGSNFTLKIRSTKLEDSAMYFCASRQEPGTGTSGYTFGSGTRLTVV.

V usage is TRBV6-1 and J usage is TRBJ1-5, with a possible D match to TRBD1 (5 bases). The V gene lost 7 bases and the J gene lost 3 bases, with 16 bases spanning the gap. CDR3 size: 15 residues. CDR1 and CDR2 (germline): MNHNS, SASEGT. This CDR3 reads CASTPGAGLNQPQHF. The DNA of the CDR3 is TGTGCCAGCACCCCCGGGGCAGGCCTCAATCAGCCCCAGCATTTT.

The CDR3 protein is CASSFSGSGEQYV. The CDR3 nucleotides are TGTGCCAGCAGCTTCTCAGGGTCGGGGGAGCAGTACGTC. V usage is TRBV5-6 and J usage is TRBJ2-7; the D gene could be TRBD1 or TRBD2 (5 bases each). Trimming took off 2 bases at V and 7 bases at J, with 13 bases between the two ends. Germline lookup yields CDR1 SGHDT and CDR2 YYEEEE. There are 13 residues in the CDR3.

The DNA for the CDR3 is TGTGCCAGCAGCGGGTGGGGCAGCACAGATACGCAGTATTTT. Residues: CASSGWGSTDTQYF. V usage is TRBV7-2 and J usage is TRBJ2-3; perhaps TRBD1 as D (5 bases). The CDR3 is 14 residues long. Between the trimmed V and J ends, which lost 5 bases and 0 bases, there was a span of 9 bases. CDR1 and CDR2 (germline): SGHTA, FQGNSA.

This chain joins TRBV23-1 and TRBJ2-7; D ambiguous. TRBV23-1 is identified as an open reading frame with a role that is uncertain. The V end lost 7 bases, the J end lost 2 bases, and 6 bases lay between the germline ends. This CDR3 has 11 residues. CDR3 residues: CASTFPYEQYF. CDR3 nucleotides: TGCGCCAGCACCTTTCCCTACGAGCAGTACTTC.

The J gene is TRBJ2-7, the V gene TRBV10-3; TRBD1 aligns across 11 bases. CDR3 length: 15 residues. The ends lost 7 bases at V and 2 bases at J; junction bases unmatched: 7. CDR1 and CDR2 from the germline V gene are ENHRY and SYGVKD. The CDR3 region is CAIKGSGQGAYEQYF. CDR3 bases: TGTGCCATCAAGGGCTCGGGACAGGGGGCCTACGAGCAGTACTTC.

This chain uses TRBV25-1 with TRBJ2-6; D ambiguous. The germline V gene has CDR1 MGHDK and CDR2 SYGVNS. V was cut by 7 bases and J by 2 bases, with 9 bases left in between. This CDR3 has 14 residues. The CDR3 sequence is CASTPGTGANVLTF. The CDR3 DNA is TGTGCCAGCACCCCAGGAACTGGGGCCAACGTCCTGACTTTC.

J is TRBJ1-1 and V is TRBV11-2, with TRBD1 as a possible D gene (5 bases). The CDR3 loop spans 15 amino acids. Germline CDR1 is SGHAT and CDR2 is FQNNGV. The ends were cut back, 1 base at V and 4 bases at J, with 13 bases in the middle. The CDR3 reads CASSLVQGGSTEAFF. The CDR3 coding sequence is TGTGCCAGCAGCTTAGTGCAGGGCGGTAGCACTGAAGCTTTCTTT.

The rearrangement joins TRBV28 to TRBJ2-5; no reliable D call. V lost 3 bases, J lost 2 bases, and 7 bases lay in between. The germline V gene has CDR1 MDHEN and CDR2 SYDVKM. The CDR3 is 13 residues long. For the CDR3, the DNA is TGTGCCAGCAGTTTTGGGCAGCAAGAGACCCAGTACTTC. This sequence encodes CASSFGQQETQYF. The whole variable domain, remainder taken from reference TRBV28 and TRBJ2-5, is DVKVTQSSRYLVKRTGEKVFLECVQDMDHENMFWYRQDPGLGLRLIYFSYDVKMKEKGDIPEGYSVSREKKERFSLILESASTNQTSMYLCASSFGQQETQYFGPGTRLLVL.

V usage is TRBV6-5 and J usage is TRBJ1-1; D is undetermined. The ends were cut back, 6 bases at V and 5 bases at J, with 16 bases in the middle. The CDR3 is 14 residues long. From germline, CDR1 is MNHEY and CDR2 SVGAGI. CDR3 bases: TGTGCCAGCAGAAGCGTCTTGCGGGGAACTGAAGCTTTCTTT. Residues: CASRSVLRGTEAFF.

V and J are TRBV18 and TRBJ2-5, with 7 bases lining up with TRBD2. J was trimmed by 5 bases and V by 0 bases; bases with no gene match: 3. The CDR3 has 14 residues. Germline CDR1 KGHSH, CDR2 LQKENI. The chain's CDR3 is CASSPPGLMETQYF. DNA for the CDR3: TGTGCCAGCTCACCACCGGGACTAATGGAGACCCAGTACTTC. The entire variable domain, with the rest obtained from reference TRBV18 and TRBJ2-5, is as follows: NAGVMQNPRHLVRRRGQEARLRCSPMKGHSHVYWYRQLPEEGLKFMVYLQKENIIDESGMPKERFSAEFPKEGPSILRIQQVVRGDSAAYFCASSPPGLMETQYFGPGTRLLVL.

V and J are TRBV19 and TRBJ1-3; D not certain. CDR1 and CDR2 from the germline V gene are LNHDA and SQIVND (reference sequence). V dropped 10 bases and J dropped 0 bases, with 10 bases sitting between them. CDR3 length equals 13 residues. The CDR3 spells CATNTRSGNTIYF. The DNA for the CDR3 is TGTGCCACGAATACACGCTCTGGAAACACCATATATTTT.

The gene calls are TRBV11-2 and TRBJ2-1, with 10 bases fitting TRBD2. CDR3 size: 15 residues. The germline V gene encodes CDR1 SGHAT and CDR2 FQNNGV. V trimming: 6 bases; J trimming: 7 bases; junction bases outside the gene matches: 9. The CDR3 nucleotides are TGTGCCAGCAGAACCGCTAGCGGGAGTTGGAATGAGCAGTTCTTC. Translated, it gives CASRTASGSWNEQFF. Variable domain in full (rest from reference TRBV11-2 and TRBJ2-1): EAGVAQSPRYKIIEKRQSVAFWCNPISGHATLYWYQQILGQGPKLLIQFQNNGVVDDSQLPKDRFSAERLKGVDSTLKIQPAKLEDSAVYLCASRTASGSWNEQFFGPGTRLTVL.

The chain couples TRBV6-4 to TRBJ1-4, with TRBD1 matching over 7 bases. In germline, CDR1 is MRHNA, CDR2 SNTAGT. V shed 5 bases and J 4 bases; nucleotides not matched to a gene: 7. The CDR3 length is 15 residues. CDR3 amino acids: CASSRNRGSNEKLFF. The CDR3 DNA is TGTGCCAGCAGTCGTAACAGGGGAAGTAATGAAAAACTGTTTTTT.